The 20 T cell receptor beta chains listed next were all sequenced from one sample in a study of T cell responses to AZD1222 COVID-19 vaccine. The protocol was immunoSEQ multiplex PCR, while the TCRdb copy is restricted to in-frame clones and leaves out a portion. This table holds 110,000 to 150,000 clones, around 90% found once. The sequencing here drew on peripheral blood, taken on day 0 of AZD1222 vaccination. The receptors derive from an adult in good health.

The chain joins TRBV30 to TRBJ2-5; unclear D gene. This CDR3 is built from 13 residues. Deletions cut 1 base from V and 0 bases from J, with 6 bases between. CDR1 is GTSNPN, CDR2 SVGIG, per germline (reference sequence). The CDR3 sequence is CAWSGSDQETQYF. The CDR3 DNA is TGTGCCTGGAGTGGGAGTGACCAAGAGACCCAGTACTTC.

The chain recombines TRBV5-6 with TRBJ1-2, with D perhaps matching TRBD1 (5 bases). V lost 0 bases, J lost 2 bases, and 8 bases lay in between. Per germline, CDR1 SGHDT and CDR2 YYEEEE. The CDR3 contains 14 residues. This CDR3 reads CASSLVRGNYGYTF. Written as DNA, the CDR3 is TGTGCCAGCAGCTTGGTACGGGGGAACTATGGCTACACCTTC.

V gene TRBV2 combines with J gene TRBJ1-6; TRBD1 is a possible D gene (5 bases). V dropped 8 bases and J dropped 8 bases, with 13 bases sitting between them. This CDR3 has 13 amino acids. CDR1 and CDR2 from the germline V gene are SNHLY and FYNNEI. The CDR3 DNA is TGTGCCAGCGTCCGGGACGCTCATTCACCCCTCCACTTT. Its translation is CASVRDAHSPLHF.

The chain has TRBV5-1 and TRBJ2-5; 7 bases are a match to TRBD1. This CDR3 has 13 amino acids. The junction had 1 base not matched to a gene; V was cut back by 5 bases and J by 0 bases. Germline V gene sequence: CDR1 SGHRS, CDR2 YFSETQ. The CDR3 coding sequence is TGCGCCAGCAGGACAGGGTACCAAGAGACCCAGTACTTC. It specifies CASRTGYQETQYF.

With regard to this clone: Compared with germline, one end of the junction differs, possibly owing to a read error. In nucleotides, the CDR3 is TGTGCCGACCCAGCCGGTTCGTCCTCCGAGCAGTACTTC. Translated: CADPAGSSSEQYF. The chain recombines TRBV6-5 with TRBJ2-7; D gene unclear. Per the germline V gene, CDR1 is MNHEY and CDR2 is SVGAGI. The CDR3 runs 13 residues.

V gene TRBV2 combines with J gene TRBJ1-3; D gene uncertain. CDR1 is SNHLY, CDR2 FYNNEI, per germline. The CDR3 loop spans 15 amino acids. With 4 bases removed from V and 0 bases from J, the gap between germline ends came to 10 bases. CDR3 sequence: CASSVDGSSGNTIYF. The CDR3 coding sequence is TGTGCCAGCAGTGTTGACGGGTCCTCTGGAAACACCATATATTTT.

The chain links TRBV7-9 to TRBJ1-6, with 8 bases aligning to TRBD1. The V and J ends lost 4 bases and 9 bases, in that order; junction bases with no gene match: 8. Germline V gene sequence: CDR1 SEHNR, CDR2 FQNEAQ (reference sequence). The CDR3 length is 15 residues. This CDR3 reads CASSSQGEGSSPLHF. The CDR3 nucleotides read TGTGCCAGCAGCTCACAGGGGGAAGGAAGTTCACCCCTCCACTTT.

The rearrangement links TRBV5-6 to TRBJ1-4; TRBD1 agrees at 8 bases. In germline, CDR1 is SGHDT, CDR2 YYEEEE. The trim removed 4 bases at V and 8 bases at J, leaving 13 bases unmatched. This CDR3 has 16 amino acids. The CDR3 coding sequence is TGTGCCAGCAGCCGCGGACAGGGATTTTTAGAGGAAAAACTGTTTTTT. Amino acid sequence: CASSRGQGFLEEKLFF.

This chain connects TRBV4-2 to TRBJ1-2; 9 nucleotides align to TRBD1. V lost 0 bases, J lost 14 bases, and 7 bases stayed unmatched. Germline-derived CDR1 and CDR2 are LGHNA and YNFKEQ. The CDR3 spans 13 residues. CDR3 region: CASSQDRDRAITF. The CDR3 coding sequence is TGTGCCAGCAGCCAAGACCGGGACAGGGCTATAACCTTC.

This chain joins TRBV5-4 and TRBJ1-5; tentatively, D is TRBD1 (6 bases). V gave up 3 bases and J gave up 7 bases, with 11 bases separating them. In germline, CDR1 is SGHNT, CDR2 YYREEE (reference sequence). This CDR3 contains 13 residues. The chain's CDR3 is CASSSQGGQPQHF. CDR3 DNA: TGTGCCAGCAGCTCACAGGGAGGGCAGCCCCAGCATTTT.

In its sample, this clone was seen a few times. V and J are TRBV28 and TRBJ1-2; TRBD1 might be the D (5 bases). With 4 bases removed from V and 4 bases from J, the gap between germline ends came to 10 bases. CDR3 size: 13 residues. Germline CDR1 MDHEN, CDR2 SYDVKM. CDR3 in DNA: TGTGCCAGCAGTTGGGGGGTACTCTATGGCTACACCTTC. It codes for CASSWGVLYGYTF.

This clone was observed a handful of times. This rearrangement joins TRBV5-1 to TRBJ1-2; no clear D gene. The CDR3 length is 14 residues. Trimming left V 7 bases short and J 2 bases short, with 15 bases between. Germline loops: CDR1 SGHRS, CDR2 YFSETQ. The CDR3 sequence: CASLPGTTNYGYTF. The CDR3 DNA reads TGCGCCAGCCTTCCTGGTACAACAAACTATGGCTACACCTTC.

This chain uses TRBV27 with TRBJ2-2, with D perhaps TRBD1 or TRBD2 (6 bases each). The V end lost 3 bases, the J end lost 4 bases, and 15 bases lay between the germline ends. Germline lookup yields CDR1 MNHEY and CDR2 SMNVEV (reference sequence). CDR3 length: 16 residues. CDR3 nucleotide sequence: TGTGCCAGCAGTTTTCCGCCGGGGGCGGGCACCGGGGAGCTGTTTTTT. Translation: CASSFPPGAGTGELFF.

This sequence joins TRBV11-2 and TRBJ2-5; 7 positions match TRBD1. Trimming at V came to 1 base and at J to 2 bases, leaving 7 bases not matched to a gene. The germline V gene encodes CDR1 SGHAT and CDR2 FQNNGV. The CDR3 runs to 16 residues. The CDR3 bases are TGTGCCAGCAGCTTAGGGTACAGGGGATGGCAAGAGACCCAGTACTTC. It yields the protein CASSLGYRGWQETQYF.

This clone has just a few counts. The chain recombines TRBV3-1 (or the pseudogene TRBV3-2) with TRBJ1-2; the match to TRBD1 covers 9 bases. Germline V gene data show CDR1 as LGHDT and CDR2 as YNNKEL (reference sequence). V lost 4 bases, J lost 0 bases, and 12 bases stayed unmatched. This CDR3 is 18 amino acids long. CDR3 DNA sequence: TGTGCCAGCAGCCGATTGACAGGGGGGCGAGGGGCTAACTATGGCTACACCTTC. It specifies CASSRLTGGRGANYGYTF.

In regard to this clone: One end of the junction does not line up with germline, which may come from a read error. This sequence joins TRBV7-4 and TRBJ2-5, with 7 bases aligning to TRBD2. This CDR3 contains 15 residues. The germline V gene encodes CDR1 SGHVT and CDR2 SQSDAQ. The CDR3 bases are TGTGCCAGCAGCTCTTGGGGACTAAAAAAAGAGAGCCAGTACTTC. This encodes CASSSWGLKKESQYF. Based on the CDR3 plus reference TRBV7-4 and TRBJ2-5, the full variable domain is GAGVSQSPRYKVAKRGRDVALRCDSISGHVTLYWYRQTLGQGSEVLTYSQSDAQRDKSGRPSGRFSAERPERSVSTLKIQRTEQGDSAVYLCASSSWGLKKESQYFGPGTRLLVL.

The chain has TRBV7-3 and TRBJ2-1, with a possible D match to TRBD2 (5 bases). The germline V gene encodes CDR1 SGHTA and CDR2 FQGTGA. The CDR3 totals 16 residues. The germline V and J ends were trimmed by 5 bases and 0 bases, with 14 bases remaining between them. The CDR3: CASSPSGPSSYNEQFF. Here the CDR3 DNA reads TGTGCCAGCAGCCCCAGCGGTCCAAGCTCCTACAATGAGCAGTTCTTC.

This chain links TRBV5-6 with TRBJ1-2; 7 bases align to TRBD1. With 2 bases clipped from V and 3 bases from J, the junction kept 4 bases outside the gene matches. Germline loops: CDR1 SGHDT, CDR2 YYEEEE. This CDR3 contains 14 residues. CDR3 DNA: TGTGCCAGCAGCTTTAGGGGGCGCGACTATGGCTACACCTTC. This translates into CASSFRGRDYGYTF.

The chain links TRBV9 to TRBJ1-2, with D perhaps TRBD1 (6 bases). This CDR3 has 14 amino acids. Between the trimmed V and J ends, which lost 3 bases and 1 base, there was a span of 10 bases. The V gene's germline CDR1 is SGDLS and CDR2 YYNGEE. The CDR3 loop reads CASSEGGDNYGYTF. CDR3 sequence (DNA): TGTGCCAGCAGCGAGGGGGGTGATAACTATGGCTACACCTTC. The full variable domain, completed using reference TRBV9 and TRBJ1-2, is DSGVTQTPKHLITATGQRVTLRCSPRSGDLSVYWYQQSLDQGLQFLIQYYNGEERAKGNILERFSAQQFPDLHSELNLSSLELGDSALYFCASSEGGDNYGYTFGSGTRLTVV.

This clone was recorded a few times. The chain recombines TRBV7-9 with TRBJ2-2; TRBD1 agrees at 8 bases. This CDR3 spans 17 amino acids. The ends lost 5 bases at V and 1 base at J; junction bases unmatched: 9. Germline V gene sequence: CDR1 SEHNR, CDR2 FQNEAQ (reference sequence). In DNA, the CDR3 is TGTGCCAGCAGCCAGTTCAGGGGGCGGAGGAACACCGGGGAGCTGTTTTTT. Encoded protein: CASSQFRGRRNTGELFF.